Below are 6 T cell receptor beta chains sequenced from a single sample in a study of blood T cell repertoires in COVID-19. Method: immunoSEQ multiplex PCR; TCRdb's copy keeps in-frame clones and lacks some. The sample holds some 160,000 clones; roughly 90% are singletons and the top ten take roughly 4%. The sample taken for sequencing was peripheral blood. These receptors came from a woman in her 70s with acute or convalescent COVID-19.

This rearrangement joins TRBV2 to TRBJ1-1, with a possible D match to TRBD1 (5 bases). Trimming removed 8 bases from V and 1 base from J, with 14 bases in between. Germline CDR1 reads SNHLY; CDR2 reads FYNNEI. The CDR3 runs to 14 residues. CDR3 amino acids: CASGYLGGNTEAFF. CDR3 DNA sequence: TGTGCCAGCGGCTACTTGGGGGGGAACACTGAAGCTTTCTTT.

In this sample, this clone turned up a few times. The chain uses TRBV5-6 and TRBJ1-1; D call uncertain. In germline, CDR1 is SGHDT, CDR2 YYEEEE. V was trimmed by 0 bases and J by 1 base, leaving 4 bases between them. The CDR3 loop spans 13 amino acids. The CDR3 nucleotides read TGTGCCAGCAGCTTGGGGGCGAACACTGAAGCTTTCTTT. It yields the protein CASSLGANTEAFF. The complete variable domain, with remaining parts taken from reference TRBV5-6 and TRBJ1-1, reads DAGVTQSPTHLIKTRGQQVTLRCSPKSGHDTVSWYQQALGQGPQFIFQYYEEEERQRGNFPDRFSGHQFPNYSSELNVNALLLGDSALYLCASSLGANTEAFFGQGTRLTVV.

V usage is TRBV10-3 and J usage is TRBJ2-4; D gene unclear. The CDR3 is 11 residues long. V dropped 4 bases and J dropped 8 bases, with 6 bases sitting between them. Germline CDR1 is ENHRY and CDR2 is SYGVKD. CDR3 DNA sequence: TGTGCCATCAGTGCCGGAGACATTCAGTACTTC. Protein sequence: CAISAGDIQYF.

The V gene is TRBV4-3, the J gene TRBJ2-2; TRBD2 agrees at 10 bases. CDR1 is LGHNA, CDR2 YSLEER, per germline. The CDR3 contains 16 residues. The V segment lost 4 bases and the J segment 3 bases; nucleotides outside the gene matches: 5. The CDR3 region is CASSPLAGVHTGELFF. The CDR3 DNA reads TGCGCCAGCAGCCCGCTAGCGGGGGTGCACACCGGGGAGCTGTTTTTT.

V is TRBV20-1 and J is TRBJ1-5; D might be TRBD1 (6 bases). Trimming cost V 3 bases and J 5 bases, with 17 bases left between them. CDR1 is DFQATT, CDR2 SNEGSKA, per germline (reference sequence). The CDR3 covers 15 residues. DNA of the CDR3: TGCAGTGCTAGTCTGATGGACAGTAACTATCAGCCCCAGCATTTT. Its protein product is CSASLMDSNYQPQHF.

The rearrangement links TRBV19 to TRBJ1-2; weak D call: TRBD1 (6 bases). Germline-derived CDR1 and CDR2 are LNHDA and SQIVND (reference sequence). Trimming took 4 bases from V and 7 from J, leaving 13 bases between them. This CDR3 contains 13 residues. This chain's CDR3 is CASSNSGVGGYTF. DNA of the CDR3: TGTGCCAGTAGTAATTCAGGGGTTGGTGGCTACACCTTC.